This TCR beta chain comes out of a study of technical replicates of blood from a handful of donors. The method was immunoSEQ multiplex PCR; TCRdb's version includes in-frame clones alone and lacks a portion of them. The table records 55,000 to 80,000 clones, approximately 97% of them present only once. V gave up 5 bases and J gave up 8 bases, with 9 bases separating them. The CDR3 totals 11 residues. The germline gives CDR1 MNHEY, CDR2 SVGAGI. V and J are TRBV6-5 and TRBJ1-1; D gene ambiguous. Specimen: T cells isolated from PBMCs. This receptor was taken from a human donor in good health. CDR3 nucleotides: TGTGCCAGCAGTCGGGAGCAAGAAGCTTTCTTT. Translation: CASSREQEAFF.